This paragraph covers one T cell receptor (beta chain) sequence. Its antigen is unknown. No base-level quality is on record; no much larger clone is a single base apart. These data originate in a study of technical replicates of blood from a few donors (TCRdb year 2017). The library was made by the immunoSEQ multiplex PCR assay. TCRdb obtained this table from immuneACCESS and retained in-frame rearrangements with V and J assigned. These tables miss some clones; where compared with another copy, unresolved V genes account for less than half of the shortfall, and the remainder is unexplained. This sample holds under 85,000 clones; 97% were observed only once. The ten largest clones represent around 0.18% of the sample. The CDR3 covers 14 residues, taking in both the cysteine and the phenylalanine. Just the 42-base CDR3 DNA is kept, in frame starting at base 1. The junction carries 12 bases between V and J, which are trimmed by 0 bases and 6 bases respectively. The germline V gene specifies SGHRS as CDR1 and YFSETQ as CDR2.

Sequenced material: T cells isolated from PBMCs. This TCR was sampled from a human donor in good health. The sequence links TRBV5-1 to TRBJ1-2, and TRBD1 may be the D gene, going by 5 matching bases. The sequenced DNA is TGCGCCAGCAGCTTGGTTCAGGGTAAGGATGGCTACACCTTC. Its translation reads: CASSLVQGKDGYTF. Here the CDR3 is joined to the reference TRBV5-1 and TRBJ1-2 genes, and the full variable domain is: KAGVTQTPRYLIKTRGQQVTLSCSPISGHRSVSWYQQTPGQGLQFLFEYFSETQRNKGNFPGRFSGRQFSNSRSEMNVSTLELGDSALYLCASSLVQGKDGYTFGSGTRLTVV.